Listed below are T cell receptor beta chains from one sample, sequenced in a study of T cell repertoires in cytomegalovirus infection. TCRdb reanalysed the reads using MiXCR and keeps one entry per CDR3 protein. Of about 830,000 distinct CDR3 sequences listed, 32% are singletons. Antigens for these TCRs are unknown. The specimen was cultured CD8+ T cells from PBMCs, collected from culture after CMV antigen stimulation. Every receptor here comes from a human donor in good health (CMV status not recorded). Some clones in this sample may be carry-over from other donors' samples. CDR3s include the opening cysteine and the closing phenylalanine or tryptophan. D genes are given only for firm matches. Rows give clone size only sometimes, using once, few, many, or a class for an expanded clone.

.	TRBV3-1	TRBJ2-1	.	CASSQGTGVMNEQFF	TGTGCCAGCAGCCAAGGGACTGGTGTTATGAATGAGCAGTTCTTC
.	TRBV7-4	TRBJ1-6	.	CVSSKGSLHNSPLHF	TGTGTCAGCAGCAAAGGGTCCTTACATAATTCACCCCTCCACTTT
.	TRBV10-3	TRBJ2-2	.	CAISARGTGELFF	TGTGCCATCAGCGCCAGGGGCACCGGGGAGCTGTTTTTT
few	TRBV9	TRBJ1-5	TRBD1	CASSVGQGEENQPQHF	TGTGCCAGCAGCGTGGGACAGGGGGAAGAGAATCAGCCCCAGCATTTT
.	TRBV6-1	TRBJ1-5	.	CASIGTGHSNQPQHF	TGTGCCAGCATCGGTACAGGGCATAGCAATCAGCCCCAGCATTTT
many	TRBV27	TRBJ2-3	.	CASSGSFDTQYF	TGTGCCAGCAGTGGGTCCTTCGATACGCAGTATTTT
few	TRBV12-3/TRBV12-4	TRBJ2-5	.	CASEDLQETQYF	TGTGCCAGCGAAGACTTACAAGAGACCCAGTACTTC
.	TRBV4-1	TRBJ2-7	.	CASAAGTEPRYEQYF	TGCGCCAGCGCCGCTGGGACCGAACCCCGCTACGAGCAGTACTTC
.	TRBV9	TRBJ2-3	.	CASSVAAGPGGTDTQYF	TGTGCCAGCAGCGTAGCGGCAGGTCCGGGGGGCACAGATACGCAGTATTTT
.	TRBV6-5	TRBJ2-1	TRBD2	CATSTAGINEQFF	TGTGCCACCAGTACAGCGGGGATCAATGAGCAGTTCTTC
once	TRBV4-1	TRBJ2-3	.	CASSQGWGAGTDTQYF	TGCGCCAGCAGCCAAGGCTGGGGGGCCGGCACAGATACGCAGTATTTT
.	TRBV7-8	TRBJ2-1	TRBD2	CASSPWVTSGGDEQFF	TGTGCCAGCAGCCCATGGGTGACTAGCGGGGGGGATGAGCAGTTCTTC
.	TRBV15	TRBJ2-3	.	CATSSDVADTQYF	TGTGCCACCAGCAGCGACGTAGCAGATACGCAGTATTTT
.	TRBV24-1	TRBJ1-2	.	CASSRSNNYGYTF	TGTGCCTCCTCGAGGAGCAACAACTATGGCTACACCTTC
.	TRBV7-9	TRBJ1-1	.	CASSSEGGYAEAFF	TGTGCCAGCAGCTCCGAAGGGGGGTACGCTGAAGCTTTCTTT
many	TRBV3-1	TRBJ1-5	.	CASSQDLWSNQPQHF	TGTGCCAGCAGCCAAGATCTTTGGTCCAATCAGCCCCAGCATTTT
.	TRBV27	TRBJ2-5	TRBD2	CASSLFRGGQETQYF	TGTGCCAGCAGTTTATTTCGGGGGGGCCAAGAGACCCAGTACTTC